The entry below describes one T cell receptor (beta chain). CDR3 size: 16 residues. V was trimmed by 5 bases and J by 5 bases, leaving 16 bases between them. CDR1 and CDR2 from the germline V gene are SGHTA and FQGNSA. This entry comes from a study of blood T cell repertoires in COVID-19. Participant ages covered about 18 to 95 years across around 25 US areas. In the study's own analysis: Scientists estimated how many nucleated cells there were by amplifying reference gene primers. Data came from immunoSEQ multiplex PCR; TCRdb stores just in-frame clones and leaves some out. Clonal size and the V and J genes are those of that table, whereas D and trimming came from the DNA. The data show about 210,000 clones, 85% seen once.

Input material: PBMCs or T cells enriched from blood (not recorded which). The clonotype comes from a man between 40 and 49 years old who had recovered from COVID-19. The chain carries TRBV7-2 and TRBJ1-6, with a weak D call TRBD1 (5 bases). CDR3 sequence: CASSLLGALNNSPLHF. CDR3 bases: TGTGCCAGCAGCCTATTAGGGGCCCTAAATAATTCACCCCTCCACTTT.